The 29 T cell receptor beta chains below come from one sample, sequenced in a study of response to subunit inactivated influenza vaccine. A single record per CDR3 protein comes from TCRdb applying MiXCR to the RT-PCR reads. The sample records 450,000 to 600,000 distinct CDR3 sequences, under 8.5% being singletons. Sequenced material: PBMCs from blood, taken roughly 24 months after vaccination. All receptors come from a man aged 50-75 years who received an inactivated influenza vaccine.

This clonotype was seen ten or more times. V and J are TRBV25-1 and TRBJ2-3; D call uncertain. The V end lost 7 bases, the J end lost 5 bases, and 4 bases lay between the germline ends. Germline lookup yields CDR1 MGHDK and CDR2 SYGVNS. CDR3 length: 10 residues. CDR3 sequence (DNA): TGTGCCAGCAAGAGAGATACGCAGTATTTT. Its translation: CASKRDTQYF.

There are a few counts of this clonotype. CDR3 coding DNA: TGTGCCAGCAGTTCGCAGGCGGAGCTATGGGAGCAGTTCTTC. Protein product: CASSSQAELWEQFF. This chain joins TRBV28 and TRBJ2-1; no definite D call. The CDR3 has 14 residues. Trimming stripped 4 bases from V and 10 bases from J, with 17 bases between. Germline V gene lookup returns CDR1 MDHEN and CDR2 SYDVKM. The complete variable domain, with remaining parts taken from reference TRBV28 and TRBJ2-1, reads DVKVTQSSRYLVKRTGEKVFLECVQDMDHENMFWYRQDPGLGLRLIYFSYDVKMKEKGDIPEGYSVSREKKERFSLILESASTNQTSMYLCASSSQAELWEQFFGPGTRLTVL.

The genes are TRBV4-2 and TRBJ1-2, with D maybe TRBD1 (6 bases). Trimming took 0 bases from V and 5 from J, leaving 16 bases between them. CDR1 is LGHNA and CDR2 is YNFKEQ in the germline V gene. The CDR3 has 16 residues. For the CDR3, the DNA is TGTGCCAGCAGCCAAGATGGAACAGGACAGACGTATGGCTACACCTTC. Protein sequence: CASSQDGTGQTYGYTF.

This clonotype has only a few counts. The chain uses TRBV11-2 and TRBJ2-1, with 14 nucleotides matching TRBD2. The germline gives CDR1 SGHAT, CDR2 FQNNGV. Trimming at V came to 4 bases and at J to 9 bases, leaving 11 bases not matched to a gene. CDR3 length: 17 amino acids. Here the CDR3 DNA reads TGTGCCAGCAGCTCTGGGACTAGCGGGAGACCGCTCACTGAGCAGTTCTTC. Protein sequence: CASSSGTSGRPLTEQFF. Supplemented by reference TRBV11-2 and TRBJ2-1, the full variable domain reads EAGVAQSPRYKIIEKRQSVAFWCNPISGHATLYWYQQILGQGPKLLIQFQNNGVVDDSQLPKDRFSAERLKGVDSTLKIQPAKLEDSAVYLCASSSGTSGRPLTEQFFGPGTRLTVL.

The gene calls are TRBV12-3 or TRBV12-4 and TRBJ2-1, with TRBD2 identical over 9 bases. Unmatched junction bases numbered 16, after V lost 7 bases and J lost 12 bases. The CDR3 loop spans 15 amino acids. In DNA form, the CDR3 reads TGTGCCAGCACTCCTTATGGGACTAGCATCAGGGGGCAGTTCTTC. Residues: CASTPYGTSIRGQFF.

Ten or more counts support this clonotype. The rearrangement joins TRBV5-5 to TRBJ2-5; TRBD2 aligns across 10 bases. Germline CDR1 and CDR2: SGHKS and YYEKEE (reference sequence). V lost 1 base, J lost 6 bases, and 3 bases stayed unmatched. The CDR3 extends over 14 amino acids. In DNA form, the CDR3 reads TGTGCCAGCAGCTTGTCTAGCGGGAGACAGACCCAGTACTTC. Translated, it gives CASSLSSGRQTQYF.

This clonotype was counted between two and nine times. CDR3 residues: CASSLAPAGQGDEKLFF. The CDR3 nucleotides read TGCGCCAGCAGCTTGGCCCCGGCGGGACAGGGGGATGAAAAACTGTTTTTT. V usage is TRBV5-1 and J usage is TRBJ1-4, with 11 bases that match TRBD1. The CDR3 covers 17 residues. From germline, CDR1 is SGHRS and CDR2 YFSETQ. The trim removed 0 bases at V and 6 bases at J, leaving 7 bases unmatched.

CDR3 sequence (DNA): TGTGCCTGGAGTGTACGGGCAGACTACGAGCAGTACTTC. Residues: CAWSVRADYEQYF. J is TRBJ2-7 and V is TRBV30, with D unresolved. Germline values: CDR1 GTSNPN, CDR2 SVGIG (reference sequence). The CDR3 runs to 13 residues. With 0 bases removed from V and 3 bases from J, the gap between germline ends came to 9 bases.

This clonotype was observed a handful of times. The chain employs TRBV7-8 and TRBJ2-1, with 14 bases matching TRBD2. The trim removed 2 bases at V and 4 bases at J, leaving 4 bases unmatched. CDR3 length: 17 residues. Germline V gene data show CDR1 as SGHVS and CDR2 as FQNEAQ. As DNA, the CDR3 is TGTGCCAGCAGCTTAACCGGGACTAGCGGGAGTTACAATGAGCAGTTCTTC. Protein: CASSLTGTSGSYNEQFF.

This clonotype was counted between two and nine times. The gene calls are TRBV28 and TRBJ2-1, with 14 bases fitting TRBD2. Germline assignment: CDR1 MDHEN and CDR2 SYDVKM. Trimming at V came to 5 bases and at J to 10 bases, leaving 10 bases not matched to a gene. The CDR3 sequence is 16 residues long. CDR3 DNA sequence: TGTGCCAGCAGTCCCCCCGGGACTAGCGGGAGTAACGAGCAGTTCTTC. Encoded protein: CASSPPGTSGSNEQFF.

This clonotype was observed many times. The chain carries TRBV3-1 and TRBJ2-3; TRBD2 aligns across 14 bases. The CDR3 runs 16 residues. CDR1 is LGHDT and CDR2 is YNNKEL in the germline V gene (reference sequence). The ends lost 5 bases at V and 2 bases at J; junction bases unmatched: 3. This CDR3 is CASSKTSGGATDTQYF. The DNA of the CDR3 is TGTGCCAGCAGCAAGACTAGCGGGGGGGCCACAGATACGCAGTATTTT.

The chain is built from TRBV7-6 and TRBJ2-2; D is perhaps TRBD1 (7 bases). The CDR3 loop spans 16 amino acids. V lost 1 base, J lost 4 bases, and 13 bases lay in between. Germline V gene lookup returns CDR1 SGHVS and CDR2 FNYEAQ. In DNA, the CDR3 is TGTGCCAGCAGCTTAGAAGGAGGGGGCCTCACCGGGGAGCTGTTTTTT. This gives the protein CASSLEGGGLTGELFF.

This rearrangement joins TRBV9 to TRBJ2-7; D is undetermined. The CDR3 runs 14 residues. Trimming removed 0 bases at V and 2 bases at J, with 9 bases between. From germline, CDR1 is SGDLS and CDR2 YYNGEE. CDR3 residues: CASSVAVEAYEQYF. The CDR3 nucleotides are TGTGCCAGCAGCGTAGCTGTCGAGGCCTACGAGCAGTACTTC.

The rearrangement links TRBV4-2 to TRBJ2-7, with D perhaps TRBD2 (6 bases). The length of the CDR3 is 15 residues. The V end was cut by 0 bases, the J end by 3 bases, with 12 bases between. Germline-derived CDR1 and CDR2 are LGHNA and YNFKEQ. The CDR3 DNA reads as TGTGCCAGCAGCCAAGAGCGGGAAGCTTACTACGAGCAGTACTTC. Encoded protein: CASSQEREAYYEQYF.

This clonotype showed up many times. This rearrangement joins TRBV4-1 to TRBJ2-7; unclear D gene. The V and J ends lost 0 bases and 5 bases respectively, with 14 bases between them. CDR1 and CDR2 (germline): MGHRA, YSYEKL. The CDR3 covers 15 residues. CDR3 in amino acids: CASSQDGAYRNEQYF. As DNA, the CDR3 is TGCGCCAGCAGCCAAGACGGAGCCTACCGAAACGAGCAGTACTTC.

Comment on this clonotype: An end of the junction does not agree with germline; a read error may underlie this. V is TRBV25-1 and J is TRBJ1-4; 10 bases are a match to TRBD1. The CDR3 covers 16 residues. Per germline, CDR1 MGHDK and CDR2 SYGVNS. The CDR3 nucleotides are TGTTCCAGCAGTGAGTGGGGACAGGGGCAAGATGAAAAACTGTTTTTT. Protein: CSSSEWGQGQDEKLFF.

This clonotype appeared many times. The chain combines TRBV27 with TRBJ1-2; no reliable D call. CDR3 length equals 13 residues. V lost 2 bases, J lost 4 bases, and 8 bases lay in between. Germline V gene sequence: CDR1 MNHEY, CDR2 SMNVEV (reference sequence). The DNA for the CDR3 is TGTGCCAGCAGTTTAAACGGTGTCTATGGCTACACCTTC. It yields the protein CASSLNGVYGYTF.

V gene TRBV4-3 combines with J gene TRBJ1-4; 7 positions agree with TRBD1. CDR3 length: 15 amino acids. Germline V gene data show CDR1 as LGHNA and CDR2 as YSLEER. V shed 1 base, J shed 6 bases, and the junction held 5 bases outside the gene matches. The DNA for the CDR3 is TGCGCCAGCAGCCAAGGAGGGGGCGCGGATGAAAAACTGTTTTTT. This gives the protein CASSQGGGADEKLFF.

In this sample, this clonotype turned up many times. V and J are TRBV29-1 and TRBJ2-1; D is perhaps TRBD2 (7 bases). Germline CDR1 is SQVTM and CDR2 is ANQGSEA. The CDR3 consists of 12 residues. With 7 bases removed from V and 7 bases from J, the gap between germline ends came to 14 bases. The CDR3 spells CSAVGGGNEQFF. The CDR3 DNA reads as TGCAGCGCCGTAGGGGGAGGGAATGAGCAGTTCTTC.

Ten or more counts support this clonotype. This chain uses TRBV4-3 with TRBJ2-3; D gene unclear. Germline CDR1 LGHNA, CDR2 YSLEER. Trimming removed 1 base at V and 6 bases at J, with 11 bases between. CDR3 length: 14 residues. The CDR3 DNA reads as TGCGCCAGCAGCCAAGGTTTGGGTCCGGATACGCAGTATTTT. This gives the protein CASSQGLGPDTQYF.

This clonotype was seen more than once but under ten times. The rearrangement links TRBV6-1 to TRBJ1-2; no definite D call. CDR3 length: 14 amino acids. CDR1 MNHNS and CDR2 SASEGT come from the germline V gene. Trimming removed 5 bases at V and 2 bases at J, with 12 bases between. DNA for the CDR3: TGTGCCAGCAGTAGGTTCCAAATGAACTATGGCTACACCTTC. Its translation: CASSRFQMNYGYTF.

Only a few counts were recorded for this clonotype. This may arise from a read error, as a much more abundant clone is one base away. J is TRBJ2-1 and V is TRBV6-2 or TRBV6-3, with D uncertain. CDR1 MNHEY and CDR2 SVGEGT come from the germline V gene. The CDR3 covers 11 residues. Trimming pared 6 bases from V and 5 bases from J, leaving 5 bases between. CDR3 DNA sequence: TGTGCCAGCAGCCAACACAATGAGCAGTTCTTC. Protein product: CASSQHNEQFF.

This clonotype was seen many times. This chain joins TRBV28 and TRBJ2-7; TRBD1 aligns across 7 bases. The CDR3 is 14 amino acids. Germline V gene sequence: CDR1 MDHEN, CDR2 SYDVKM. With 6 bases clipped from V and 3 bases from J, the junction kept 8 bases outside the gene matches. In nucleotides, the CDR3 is TGTGCCAGCAGGAGACCGGGACAGAACTACGAGCAGTACTTC. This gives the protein CASRRPGQNYEQYF.

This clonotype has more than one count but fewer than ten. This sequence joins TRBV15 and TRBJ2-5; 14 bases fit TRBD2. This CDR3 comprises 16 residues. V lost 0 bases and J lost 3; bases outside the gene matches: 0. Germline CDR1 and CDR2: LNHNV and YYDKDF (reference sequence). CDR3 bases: TGTGCCACCAGCAGAGAGGGACTAGCGGGAGAAGAGACCCAGTACTTC. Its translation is CATSREGLAGEETQYF.

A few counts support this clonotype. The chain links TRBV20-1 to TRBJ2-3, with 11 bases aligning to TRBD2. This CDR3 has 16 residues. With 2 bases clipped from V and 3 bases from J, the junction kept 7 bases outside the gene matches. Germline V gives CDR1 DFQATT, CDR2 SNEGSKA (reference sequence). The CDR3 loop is CSARLSSGRETDTQYF. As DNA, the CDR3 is TGCAGTGCTAGATTGAGTAGCGGGAGGGAGACAGATACGCAGTATTTT.

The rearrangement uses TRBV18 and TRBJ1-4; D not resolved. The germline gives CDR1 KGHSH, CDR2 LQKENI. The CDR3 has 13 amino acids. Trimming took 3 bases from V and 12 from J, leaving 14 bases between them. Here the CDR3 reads CASSPLRASELFF. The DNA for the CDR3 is TGTGCCAGCTCACCTCTCCGGGCCTCGGAACTGTTTTTT. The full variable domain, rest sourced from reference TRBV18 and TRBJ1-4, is NAGVMQNPRHLVRRRGQEARLRCSPMKGHSHVYWYRQLPEEGLKFMVYLQKENIIDESGMPKERFSAEFPKEGPSILRIQQVVRGDSAAYFCASSPLRASELFFGSGTQLSVL.

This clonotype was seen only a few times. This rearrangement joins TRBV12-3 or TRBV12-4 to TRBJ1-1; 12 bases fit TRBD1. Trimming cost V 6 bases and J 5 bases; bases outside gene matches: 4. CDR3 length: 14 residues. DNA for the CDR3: TGTGCCAGCAGACCGGGACAGGGGGCAACTGAAGCTTTCTTT. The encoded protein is CASRPGQGATEAFF.

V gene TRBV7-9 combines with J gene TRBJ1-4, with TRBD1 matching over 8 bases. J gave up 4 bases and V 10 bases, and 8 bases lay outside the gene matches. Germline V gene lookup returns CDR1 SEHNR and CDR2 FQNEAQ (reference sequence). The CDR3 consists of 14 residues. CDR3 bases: TGTGCCACCACCCAGGGGGCGAGTAATGAAAAACTGTTTTTT. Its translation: CATTQGASNEKLFF.

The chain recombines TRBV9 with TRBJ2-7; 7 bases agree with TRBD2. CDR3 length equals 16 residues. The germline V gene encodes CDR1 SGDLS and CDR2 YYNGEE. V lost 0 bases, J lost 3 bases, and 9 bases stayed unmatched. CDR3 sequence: CASSVGSGGSYYEQYF. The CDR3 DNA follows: TGTGCCAGCAGCGTAGGTAGTGGCGGGAGCTACTACGAGCAGTACTTC. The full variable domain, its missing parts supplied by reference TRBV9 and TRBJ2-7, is DSGVTQTPKHLITATGQRVTLRCSPRSGDLSVYWYQQSLDQGLQFLIQYYNGEERAKGNILERFSAQQFPDLHSELNLSSLELGDSALYFCASSVGSGGSYYEQYFGPGTRLTVT.